This T cell receptor beta chain was sequenced in a study of T-cell reconstitution after alpha-beta-depleted transplantation in children. Study-wide findings and caveats: After transplant, high TCRbeta diversity at day 60 in some patients arose from surviving recipient T cells and thymic progenitors. Expanded graft clones numbering several hundred reportedly gave rise to alpha-beta T cells about two months after transplant. One year after transplant, T-cell counts and diversity came mostly from newly produced T cells.

This clonotype was recorded at least ten times. Its antigen is unknown. Looked up from germline, CDR1 is SQVTM and CDR2 is ANQGSEA. This CDR3 has 11 residues. V was clipped by 3 bases and J by 6 bases, with 5 bases between them. It was with unique molecular identifiers that the TCRbeta library was prepared. Each CDR3 protein is one row after TCRdb ran MiXCR on the PCR reads. The sample lists approximately 250,000 distinct CDR3 sequences; about 26% were seen once. The TCR was taken from a girl aged 2-10 years with Fanconi anemia, due to receive a stem cell transplant. The material was PBMCs, obtained before TCRalphabeta/CD19-depleted stem cell transplant. The J gene is TRBJ2-2, the V gene TRBV29-1; D remains ambiguous. The CDR3 protein is CSVERSGELFF. In nucleotides, the CDR3 is TGCAGCGTTGAGAGGTCCGGGGAGCTGTTTTTT.